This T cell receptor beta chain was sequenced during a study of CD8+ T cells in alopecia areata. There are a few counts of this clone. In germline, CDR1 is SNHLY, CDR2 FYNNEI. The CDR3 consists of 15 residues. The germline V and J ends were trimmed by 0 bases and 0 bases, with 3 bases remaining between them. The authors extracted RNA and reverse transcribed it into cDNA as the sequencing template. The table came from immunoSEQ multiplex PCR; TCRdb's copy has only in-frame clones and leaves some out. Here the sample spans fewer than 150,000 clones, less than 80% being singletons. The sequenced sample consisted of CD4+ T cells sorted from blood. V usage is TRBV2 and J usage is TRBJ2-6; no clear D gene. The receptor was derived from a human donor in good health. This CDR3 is CASSEAPSGANVLTF. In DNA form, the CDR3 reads TGTGCCAGCAGTGAAGCCCCCTCTGGGGCCAACGTCCTGACTTTC.